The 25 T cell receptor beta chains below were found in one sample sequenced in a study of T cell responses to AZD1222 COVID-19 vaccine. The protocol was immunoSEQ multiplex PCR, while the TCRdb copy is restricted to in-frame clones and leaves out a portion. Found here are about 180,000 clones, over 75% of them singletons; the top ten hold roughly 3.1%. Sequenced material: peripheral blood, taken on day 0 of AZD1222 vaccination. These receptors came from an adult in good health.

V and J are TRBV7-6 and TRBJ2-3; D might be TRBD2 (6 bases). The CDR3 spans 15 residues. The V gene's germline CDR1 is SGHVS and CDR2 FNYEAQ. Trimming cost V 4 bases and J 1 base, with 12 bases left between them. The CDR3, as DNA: TGTGCCAGCAGCTCCCGCGGGGCCGGCACAGATACGCAGTATTTT. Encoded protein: CASSSRGAGTDTQYF.

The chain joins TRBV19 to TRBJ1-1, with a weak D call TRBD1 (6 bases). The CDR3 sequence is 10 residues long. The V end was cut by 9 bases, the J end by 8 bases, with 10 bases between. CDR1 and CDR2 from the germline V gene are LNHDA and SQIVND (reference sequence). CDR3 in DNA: TGTGCCAGCAAGGACAGAGAAGCTTTCTTT. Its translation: CASKDREAFF. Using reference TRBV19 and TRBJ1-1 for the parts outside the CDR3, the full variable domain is DGGITQSPKYLFRKEGQNVTLSCEQNLNHDAMYWYRQDPGQGLRLIYYSQIVNDFQKGDIAEGYSVSREKKESFPLTVTSAQKNPTAFYLCASKDREAFFGQGTRLTVV.

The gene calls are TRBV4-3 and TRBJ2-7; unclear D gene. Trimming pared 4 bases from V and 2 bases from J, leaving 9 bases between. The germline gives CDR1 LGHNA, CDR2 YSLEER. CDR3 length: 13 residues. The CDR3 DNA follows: TGCGCCAGCAGCCGGCAACTCGCCTACGAGCAGTACTTC. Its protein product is CASSRQLAYEQYF.

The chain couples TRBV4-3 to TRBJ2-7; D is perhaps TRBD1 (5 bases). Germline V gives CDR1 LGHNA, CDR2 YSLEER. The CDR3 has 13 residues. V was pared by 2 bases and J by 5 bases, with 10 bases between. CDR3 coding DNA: TGCGCCAGCAGCCAAAGGTTAGGGGACGAGCAGTACTTC. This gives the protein CASSQRLGDEQYF.

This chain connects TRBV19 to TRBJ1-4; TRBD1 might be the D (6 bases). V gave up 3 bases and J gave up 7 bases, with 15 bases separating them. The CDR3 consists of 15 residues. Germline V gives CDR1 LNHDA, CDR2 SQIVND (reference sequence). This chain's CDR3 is CASSMRQASGEKLFF. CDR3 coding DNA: TGTGCCAGTAGTATGCGACAGGCGAGCGGTGAAAAACTGTTTTTT.

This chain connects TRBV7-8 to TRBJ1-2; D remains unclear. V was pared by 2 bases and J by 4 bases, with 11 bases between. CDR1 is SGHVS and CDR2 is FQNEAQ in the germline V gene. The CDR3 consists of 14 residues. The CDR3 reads CASSLFIQSYGYTF. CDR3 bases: TGTGCCAGCAGCTTATTCATACAGTCCTATGGCTACACCTTC.

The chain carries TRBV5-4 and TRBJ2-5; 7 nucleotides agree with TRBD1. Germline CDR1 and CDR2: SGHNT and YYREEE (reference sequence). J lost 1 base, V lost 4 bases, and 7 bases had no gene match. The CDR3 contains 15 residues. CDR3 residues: CASSNPTGIQETQYF. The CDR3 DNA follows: TGTGCCAGCAGCAACCCGACAGGGATCCAAGAGACCCAGTACTTC.

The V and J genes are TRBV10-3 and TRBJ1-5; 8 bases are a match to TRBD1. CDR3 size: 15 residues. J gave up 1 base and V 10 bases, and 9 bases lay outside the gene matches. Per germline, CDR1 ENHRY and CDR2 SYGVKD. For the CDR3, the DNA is TGTGCCACCACGGACGGACAGGGAAGCAATCAGCCCCAGCATTTT. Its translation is CATTDGQGSNQPQHF.

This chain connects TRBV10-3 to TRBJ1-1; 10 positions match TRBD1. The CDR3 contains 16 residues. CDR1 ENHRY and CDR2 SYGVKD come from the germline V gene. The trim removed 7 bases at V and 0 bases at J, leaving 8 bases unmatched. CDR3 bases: TGTGCCATCATGGGCGGACAGGGGGATTTGAACACTGAAGCTTTCTTT. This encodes CAIMGGQGDLNTEAFF.

The CDR3 sequence: CASSFDRVWVYEQYF. CDR3 sequence (DNA): TGTGCCAGCAGTTTCGACAGGGTTTGGGTCTACGAGCAGTACTTC. The V and J genes are TRBV6-5 and TRBJ2-7; TRBD1 agrees at 7 bases. V was clipped by 4 bases and J by 3 bases; unmatched bases: 9. The CDR3 is 15 amino acids. Germline V gives CDR1 MNHEY, CDR2 SVGAGI.

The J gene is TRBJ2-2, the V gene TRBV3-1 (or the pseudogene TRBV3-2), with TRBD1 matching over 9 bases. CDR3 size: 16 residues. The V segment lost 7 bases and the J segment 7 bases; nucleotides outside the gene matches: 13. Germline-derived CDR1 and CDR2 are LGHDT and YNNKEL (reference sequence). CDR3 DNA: TGTGCCAGCACCTCCCCGGGGACAGGGAGGGACGGGGAGCTGTTTTTT. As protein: CASTSPGTGRDGELFF.

The CDR3, as DNA: TGTGCCAGTAGTATCCCTGGGTCGAAGACTGAAGCTTTCTTT. The encoded protein is CASSIPGSKTEAFF. J is TRBJ1-1 and V is TRBV19; D is uncertain. The CDR3 is 14 residues long. Germline-derived CDR1 and CDR2 are LNHDA and SQIVND (reference sequence). V was shortened by 3 bases and J by 5 bases, with 13 bases between the two germline ends.

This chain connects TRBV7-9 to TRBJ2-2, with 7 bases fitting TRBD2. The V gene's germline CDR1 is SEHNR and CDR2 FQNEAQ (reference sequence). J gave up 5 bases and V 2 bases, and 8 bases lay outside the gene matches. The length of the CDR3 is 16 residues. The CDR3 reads CASSLSGGARTGELFF. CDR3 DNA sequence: TGTGCCAGCAGCTTATCGGGGGGTGCGAGGACCGGGGAGCTGTTTTTT.

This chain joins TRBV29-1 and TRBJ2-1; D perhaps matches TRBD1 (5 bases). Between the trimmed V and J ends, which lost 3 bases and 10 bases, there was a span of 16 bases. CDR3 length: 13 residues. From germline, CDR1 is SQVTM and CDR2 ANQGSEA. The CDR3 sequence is CSVEDDRHVEQFF. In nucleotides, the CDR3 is TGCAGCGTTGAGGATGACAGACACGTGGAGCAGTTCTTC.

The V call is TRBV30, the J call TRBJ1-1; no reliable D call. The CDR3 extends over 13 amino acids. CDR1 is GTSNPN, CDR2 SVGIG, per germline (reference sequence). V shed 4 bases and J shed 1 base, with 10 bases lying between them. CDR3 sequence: CAWTTEPNTEAFF. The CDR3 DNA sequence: TGTGCCTGGACCACAGAACCGAACACTGAAGCTTTCTTT.

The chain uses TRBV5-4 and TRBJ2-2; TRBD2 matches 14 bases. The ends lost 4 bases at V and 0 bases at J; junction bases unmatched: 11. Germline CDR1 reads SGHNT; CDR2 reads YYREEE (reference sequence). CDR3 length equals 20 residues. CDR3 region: CASSPRTSGGPAANTGELFF. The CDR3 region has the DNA TGTGCCAGCAGCCCCAGGACTAGCGGGGGGCCGGCAGCGAACACCGGGGAGCTGTTTTTT. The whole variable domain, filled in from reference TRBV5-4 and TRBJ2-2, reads ETGVTQSPTHLIKTRGQQVTLRCSSQSGHNTVSWYQQALGQGPQFIFQYYREEENGRGNFPPRFSGLQFPNYSSELNVNALELDDSALYLCASSPRTSGGPAANTGELFFGEGSRLTVL.

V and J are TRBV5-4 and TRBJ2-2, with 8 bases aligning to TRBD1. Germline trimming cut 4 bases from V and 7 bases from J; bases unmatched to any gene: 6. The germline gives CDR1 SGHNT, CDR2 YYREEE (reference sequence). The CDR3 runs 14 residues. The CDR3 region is CASSAGGAIGELFF. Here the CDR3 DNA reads TGTGCCAGCAGCGCAGGGGGCGCGATCGGGGAGCTGTTTTTT.

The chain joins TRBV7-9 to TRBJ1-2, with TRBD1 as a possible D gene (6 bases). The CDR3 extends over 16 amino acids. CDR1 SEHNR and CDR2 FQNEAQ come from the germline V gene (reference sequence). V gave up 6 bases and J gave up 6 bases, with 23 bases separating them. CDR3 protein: CASSYPQGPTRDGYTF. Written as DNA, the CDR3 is TGTGCCAGCAGTTACCCACAGGGCCCTACCCGCGATGGCTACACCTTC. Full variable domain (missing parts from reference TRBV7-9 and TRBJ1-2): DTGVSQNPRHKITKRGQNVTFRCDPISEHNRLYWYRQTLGQGPEFLTYFQNEAQLEKSRLLSDRFSAERPKGSFSTLEIQRTEQGDSAMYLCASSYPQGPTRDGYTFGSGTRLTVV.

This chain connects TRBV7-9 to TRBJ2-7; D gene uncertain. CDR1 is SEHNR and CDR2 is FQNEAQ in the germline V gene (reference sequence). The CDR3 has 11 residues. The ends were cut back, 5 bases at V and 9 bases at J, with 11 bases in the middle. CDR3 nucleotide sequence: TGTGCCAGCAGCCGAGGACCCGGGCAGTACTTC. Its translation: CASSRGPGQYF.

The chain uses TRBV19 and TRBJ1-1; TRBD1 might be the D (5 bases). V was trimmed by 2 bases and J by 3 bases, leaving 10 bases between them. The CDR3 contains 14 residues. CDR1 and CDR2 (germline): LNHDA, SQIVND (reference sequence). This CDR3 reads CASSIFSRDTEAFF. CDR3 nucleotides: TGTGCCAGTAGTATATTTAGCAGGGACACTGAAGCTTTCTTT.

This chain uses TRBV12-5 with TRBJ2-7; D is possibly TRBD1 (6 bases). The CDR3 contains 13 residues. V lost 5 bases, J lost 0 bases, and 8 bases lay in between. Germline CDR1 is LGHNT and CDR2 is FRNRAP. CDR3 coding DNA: TGTGCTAGTGGTCGACAGGACTCCTACGAGCAGTACTTC. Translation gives CASGRQDSYEQYF.

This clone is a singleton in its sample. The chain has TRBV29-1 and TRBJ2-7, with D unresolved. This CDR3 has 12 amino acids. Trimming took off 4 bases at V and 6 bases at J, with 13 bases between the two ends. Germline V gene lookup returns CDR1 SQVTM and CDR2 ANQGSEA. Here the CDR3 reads CSVAYSGSEQYF. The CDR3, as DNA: TGCAGCGTTGCGTACTCCGGATCCGAGCAGTACTTC.

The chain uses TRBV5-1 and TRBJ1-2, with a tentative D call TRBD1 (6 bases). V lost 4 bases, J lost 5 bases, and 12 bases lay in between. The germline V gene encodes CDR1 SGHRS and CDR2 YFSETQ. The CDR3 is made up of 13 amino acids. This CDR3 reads CASSAAQGYGYTF. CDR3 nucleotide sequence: TGCGCCAGCAGCGCTGCCCAGGGGTATGGCTACACCTTC.

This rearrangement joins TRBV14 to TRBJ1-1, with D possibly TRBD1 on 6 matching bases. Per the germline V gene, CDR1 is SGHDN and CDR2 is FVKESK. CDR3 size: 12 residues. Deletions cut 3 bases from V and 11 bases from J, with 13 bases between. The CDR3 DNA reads TGTGCCAGCAGCCAGAGGGGGACAAAGGCTTTCTTT. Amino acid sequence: CASSQRGTKAFF. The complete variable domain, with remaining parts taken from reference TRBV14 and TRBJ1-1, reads EAGVTQFPSHSVIEKGQTVTLRCDPISGHDNLYWYRRVMGKEIKFLLHFVKESKQDESGMPNNRFLAERTGGTYSTLKVQPAELEDSGVYFCASSQRGTKAFFGQGTRLTVV.

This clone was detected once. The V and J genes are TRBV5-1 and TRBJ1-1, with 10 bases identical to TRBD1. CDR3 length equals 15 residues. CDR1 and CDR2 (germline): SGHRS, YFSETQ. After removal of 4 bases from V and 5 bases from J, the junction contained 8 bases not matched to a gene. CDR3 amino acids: CASSTTGTGVTEAFF. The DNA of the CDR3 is TGCGCCAGCAGCACTACCGGGACAGGGGTTACTGAAGCTTTCTTT.